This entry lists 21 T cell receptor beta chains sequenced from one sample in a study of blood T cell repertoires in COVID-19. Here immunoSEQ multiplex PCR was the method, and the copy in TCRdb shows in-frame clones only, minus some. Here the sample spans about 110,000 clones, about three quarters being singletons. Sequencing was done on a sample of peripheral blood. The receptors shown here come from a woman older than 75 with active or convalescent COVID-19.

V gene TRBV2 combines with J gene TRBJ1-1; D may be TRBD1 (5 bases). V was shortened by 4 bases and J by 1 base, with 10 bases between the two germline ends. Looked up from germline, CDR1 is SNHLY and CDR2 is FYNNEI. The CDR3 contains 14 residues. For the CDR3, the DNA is TGTGCCAGCAGTGCCCAGGGTGGGAACACTGAAGCTTTCTTT. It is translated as CASSAQGGNTEAFF.

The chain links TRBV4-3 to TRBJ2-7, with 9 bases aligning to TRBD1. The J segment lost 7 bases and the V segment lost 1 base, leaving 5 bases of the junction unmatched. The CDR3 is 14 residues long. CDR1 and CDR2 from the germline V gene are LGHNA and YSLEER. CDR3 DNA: TGCGCCAGCAGCCAAGGGGGACAGGGAGGGGAGCAGTACTTC. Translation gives CASSQGGQGGEQYF.

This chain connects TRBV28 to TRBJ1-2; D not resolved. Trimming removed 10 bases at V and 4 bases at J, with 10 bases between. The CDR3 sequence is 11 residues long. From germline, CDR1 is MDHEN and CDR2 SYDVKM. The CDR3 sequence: CAIRNTYGYTF. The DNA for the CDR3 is TGTGCCATCAGAAACACCTATGGCTACACCTTC.

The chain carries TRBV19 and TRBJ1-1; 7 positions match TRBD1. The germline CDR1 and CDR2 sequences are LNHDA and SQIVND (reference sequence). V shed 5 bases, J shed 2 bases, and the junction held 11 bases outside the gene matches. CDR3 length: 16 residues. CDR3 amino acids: CASSSRFEGANTEAFF. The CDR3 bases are TGTGCCAGTAGTTCCCGATTCGAGGGGGCCAACACTGAAGCTTTCTTT.

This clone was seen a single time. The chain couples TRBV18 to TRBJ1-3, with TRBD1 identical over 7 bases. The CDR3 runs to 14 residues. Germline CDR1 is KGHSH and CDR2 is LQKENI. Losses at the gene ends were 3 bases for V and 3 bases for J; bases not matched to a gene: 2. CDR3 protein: CASSPDRDGNTIYF. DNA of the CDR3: TGTGCCAGCTCACCCGACAGGGATGGAAACACCATATATTTT.

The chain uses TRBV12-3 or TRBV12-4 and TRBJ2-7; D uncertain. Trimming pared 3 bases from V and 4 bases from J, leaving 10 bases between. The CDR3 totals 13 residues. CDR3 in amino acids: CASSFGFWYEQYF. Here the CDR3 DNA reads TGTGCCAGCAGTTTCGGGTTCTGGTACGAGCAGTACTTC.

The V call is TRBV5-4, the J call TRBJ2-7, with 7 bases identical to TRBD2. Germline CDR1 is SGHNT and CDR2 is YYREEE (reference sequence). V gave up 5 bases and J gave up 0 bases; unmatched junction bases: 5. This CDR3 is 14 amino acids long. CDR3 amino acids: CASRFQRDSYEQYF. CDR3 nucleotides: TGTGCCAGCAGATTTCAGCGGGACTCCTACGAGCAGTACTTC.

The CDR3 DNA sequence: TGTGCCAGCTCACCACAGCCAGATACGCAGTATTTT. This sequence encodes CASSPQPDTQYF. The V gene is TRBV18, the J gene TRBJ2-3; D uncertain. The length of the CDR3 is 12 residues. With 1 base removed from V and 4 bases from J, the gap between germline ends came to 3 bases. The V gene's germline CDR1 is KGHSH and CDR2 LQKENI.

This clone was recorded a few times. This chain's CDR3 is CASSAHRGTEAFF. The DNA for the CDR3 is TGTGCCAGCAGCGCCCACAGGGGTACTGAAGCTTTCTTT. The rearrangement links TRBV3-1 (or the pseudogene TRBV3-2) to TRBJ1-1; 7 bases map to TRBD1. V was clipped by 5 bases and J by 5 bases; unmatched bases: 5. CDR3 length: 13 amino acids. The V gene's germline CDR1 is LGHDT and CDR2 YNNKEL (reference sequence).

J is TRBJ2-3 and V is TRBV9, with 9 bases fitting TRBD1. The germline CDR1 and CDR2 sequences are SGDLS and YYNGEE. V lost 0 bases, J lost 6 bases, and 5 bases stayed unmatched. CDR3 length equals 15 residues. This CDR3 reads CASSVVGQGMDTQYF. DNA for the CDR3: TGTGCCAGCAGCGTAGTGGGACAGGGTATGGATACGCAGTATTTT. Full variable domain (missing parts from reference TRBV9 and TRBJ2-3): DSGVTQTPKHLITATGQRVTLRCSPRSGDLSVYWYQQSLDQGLQFLIQYYNGEERAKGNILERFSAQQFPDLHSELNLSSLELGDSALYFCASSVVGQGMDTQYFGPGTRLTVL.

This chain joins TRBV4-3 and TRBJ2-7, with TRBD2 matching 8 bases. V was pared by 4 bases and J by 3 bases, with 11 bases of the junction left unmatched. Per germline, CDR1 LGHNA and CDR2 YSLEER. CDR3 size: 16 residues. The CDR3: CASSPKVVAGIYEQYF. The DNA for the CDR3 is TGCGCCAGCAGCCCCAAGGTAGTAGCGGGAATCTACGAGCAGTACTTC.

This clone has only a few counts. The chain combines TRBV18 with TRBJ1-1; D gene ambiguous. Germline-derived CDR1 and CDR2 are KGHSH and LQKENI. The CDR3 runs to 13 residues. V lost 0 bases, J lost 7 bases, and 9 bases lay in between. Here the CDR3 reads CASSPPVSGEAFF. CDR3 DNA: TGTGCCAGCTCACCACCTGTGTCCGGTGAAGCTTTCTTT. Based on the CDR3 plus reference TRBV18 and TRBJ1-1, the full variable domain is NAGVMQNPRHLVRRRGQEARLRCSPMKGHSHVYWYRQLPEEGLKFMVYLQKENIIDESGMPKERFSAEFPKEGPSILRIQQVVRGDSAAYFCASSPPVSGEAFFGQGTRLTVV.

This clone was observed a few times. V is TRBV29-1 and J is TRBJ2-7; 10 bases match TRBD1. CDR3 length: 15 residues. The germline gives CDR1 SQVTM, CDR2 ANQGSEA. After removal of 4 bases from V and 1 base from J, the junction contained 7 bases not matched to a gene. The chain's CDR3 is CSVGGDRGFSYEQYF. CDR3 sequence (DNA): TGCAGCGTTGGAGGGGACAGGGGTTTTTCCTACGAGCAGTACTTC.

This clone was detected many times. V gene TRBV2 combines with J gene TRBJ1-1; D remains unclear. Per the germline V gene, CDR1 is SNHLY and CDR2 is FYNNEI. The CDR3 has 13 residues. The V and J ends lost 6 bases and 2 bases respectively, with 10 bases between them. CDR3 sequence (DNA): TGTGCCAGCAGACCCGACACCAACACTGAAGCTTTCTTT. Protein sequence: CASRPDTNTEAFF.

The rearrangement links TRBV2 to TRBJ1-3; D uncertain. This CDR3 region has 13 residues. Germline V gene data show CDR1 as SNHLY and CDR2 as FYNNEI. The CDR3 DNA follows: TGTGCGGGCAGCAGTGTCTCTGGAAACACCATATATTTT. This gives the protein CAGSSVSGNTIYF.

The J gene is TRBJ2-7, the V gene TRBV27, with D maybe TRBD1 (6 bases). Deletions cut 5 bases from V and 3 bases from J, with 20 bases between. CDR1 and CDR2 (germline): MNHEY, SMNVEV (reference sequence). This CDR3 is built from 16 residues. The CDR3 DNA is TGTGCCAGCAGTGCCAGACCCGGGACATCTAACTACGAGCAGTACTTC. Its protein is CASSARPGTSNYEQYF.

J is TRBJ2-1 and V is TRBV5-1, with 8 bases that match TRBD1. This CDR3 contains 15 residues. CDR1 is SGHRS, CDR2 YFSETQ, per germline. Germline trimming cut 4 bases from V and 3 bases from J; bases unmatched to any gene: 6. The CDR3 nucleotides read TGCGCCAGCAGCCCGGGACAGGTGGGCTACAATGAGCAGTTCTTC. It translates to CASSPGQVGYNEQFF.

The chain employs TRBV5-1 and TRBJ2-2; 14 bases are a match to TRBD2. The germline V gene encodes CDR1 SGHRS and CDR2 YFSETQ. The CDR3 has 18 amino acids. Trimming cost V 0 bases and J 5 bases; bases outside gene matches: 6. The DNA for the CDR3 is TGCGCCAGCAGCTTGGCCGGGACTAGCGGGAGAGGTACCGGGGAGCTGTTTTTT. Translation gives CASSLAGTSGRGTGELFF.

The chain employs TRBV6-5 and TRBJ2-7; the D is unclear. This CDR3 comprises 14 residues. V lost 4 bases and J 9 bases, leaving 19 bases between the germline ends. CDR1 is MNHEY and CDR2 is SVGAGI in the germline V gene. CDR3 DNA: TGTGCCAGCAGTTCCCCACCCCGGGTCCCCGCGCAGTACTTC. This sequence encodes CASSSPPRVPAQYF.

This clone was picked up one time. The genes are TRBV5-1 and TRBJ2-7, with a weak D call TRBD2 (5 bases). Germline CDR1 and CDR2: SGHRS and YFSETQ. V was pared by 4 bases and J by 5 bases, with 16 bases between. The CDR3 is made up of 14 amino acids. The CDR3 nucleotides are TGCGCCAGCAGCGCTGGATTGGAGGCAGACGAGCAGTACTTC. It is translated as CASSAGLEADEQYF.

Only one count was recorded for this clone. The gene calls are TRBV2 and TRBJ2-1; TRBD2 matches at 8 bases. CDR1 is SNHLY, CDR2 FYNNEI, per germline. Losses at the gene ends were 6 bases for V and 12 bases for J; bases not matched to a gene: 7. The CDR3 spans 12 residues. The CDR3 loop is CASRLIAGRQFF. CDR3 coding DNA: TGTGCCAGCAGATTAATAGCGGGGCGGCAGTTCTTC.